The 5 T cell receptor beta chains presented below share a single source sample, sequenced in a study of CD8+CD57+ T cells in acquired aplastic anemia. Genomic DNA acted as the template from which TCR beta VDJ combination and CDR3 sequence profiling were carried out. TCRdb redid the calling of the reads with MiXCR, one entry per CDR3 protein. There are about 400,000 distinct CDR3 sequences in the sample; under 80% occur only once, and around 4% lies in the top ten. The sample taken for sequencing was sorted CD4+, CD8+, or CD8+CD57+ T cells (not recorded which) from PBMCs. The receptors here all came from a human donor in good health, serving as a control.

The CDR3: CASSEAWTGRIYGYTF. The CDR3, as DNA: TGTGCCAGCAGTGAAGCCTGGACAGGCCGGATCTATGGCTACACCTTC. The V call is TRBV2, the J call TRBJ1-2, with 7 nucleotides matching TRBD1. Unmatched junction bases numbered 8, after V lost 0 bases and J lost 4 bases. Per the germline V gene, CDR1 is SNHLY and CDR2 is FYNNEI. The CDR3 is 16 residues long.

CDR3 DNA sequence: TGTGCCATCAGTAGAGTCGGGGGTCACCAAGAGACCCAGTACTTC. It yields the protein CAISRVGGHQETQYF. The V and J genes are TRBV10-3 and TRBJ2-5, with D possibly being TRBD2 (6 bases). Germline V gene data show CDR1 as ENHRY and CDR2 as SYGVKD. Trimming took 5 bases from V and 0 from J, leaving 13 bases between them. The CDR3 loop spans 15 amino acids.

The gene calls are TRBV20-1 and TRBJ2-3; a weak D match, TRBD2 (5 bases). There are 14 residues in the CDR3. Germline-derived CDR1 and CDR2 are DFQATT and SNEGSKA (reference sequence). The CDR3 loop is CSARRQVNNYTQYF. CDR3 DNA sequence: TGCAGCGCCCGGAGGCAGGTCAATAATTATACGCAGTATTTT.

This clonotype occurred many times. CDR3 nucleotides: TGTGCCAGCAGTTTGATCCTAGGGATTGACAATCAGCCCCAGCATTTT. It translates to CASSLILGIDNQPQHF. The J gene is TRBJ1-5, the V gene TRBV12-3 or TRBV12-4; D is ambiguous. The V gene lost 3 bases and the J gene lost 3 bases, with 15 bases spanning the gap. The CDR3 loop spans 16 amino acids.

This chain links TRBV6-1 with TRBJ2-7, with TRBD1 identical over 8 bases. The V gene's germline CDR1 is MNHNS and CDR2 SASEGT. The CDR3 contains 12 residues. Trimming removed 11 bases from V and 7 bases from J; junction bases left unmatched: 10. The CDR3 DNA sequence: TGTGCCGGCGGACAGGGAATAATGGAGCAGTACTTC. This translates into CAGGQGIMEQYF.